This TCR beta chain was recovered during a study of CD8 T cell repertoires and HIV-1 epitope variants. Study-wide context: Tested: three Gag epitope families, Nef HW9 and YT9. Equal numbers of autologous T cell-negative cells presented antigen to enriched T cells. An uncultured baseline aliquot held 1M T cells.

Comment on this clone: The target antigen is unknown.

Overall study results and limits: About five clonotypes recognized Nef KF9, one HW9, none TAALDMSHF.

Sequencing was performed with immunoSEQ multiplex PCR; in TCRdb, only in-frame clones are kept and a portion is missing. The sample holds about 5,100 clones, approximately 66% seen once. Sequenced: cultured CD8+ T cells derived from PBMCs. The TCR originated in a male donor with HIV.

CDR3 protein: CASSRGTGNEQFF. The DNA for the CDR3 is TGCGCCAGCAGCCGTGGGACAGGTAACGAGCAGTTCTTC. The chain joins TRBV5-1 to TRBJ2-1, with 8 bases that match TRBD1. The CDR3 is 13 amino acids. Unmatched junction bases numbered 7, after V lost 4 bases and J lost 10 bases. Germline V gene sequence: CDR1 SGHRS, CDR2 YFSETQ.